This TCR beta chain was obtained from a study of blood T cell repertoires in COVID-19. Study information: Both acute and convalescent COVID-19 samples were obtained from the United States, Italy and Spain. The cDNA or gDNA used as material had been derived from T cells, B-cell-depleted T cells, or PBMCs.

Study processing details: The assay estimated nucleated cells by amplifying reference gene primers. Sequencing was performed with immunoSEQ multiplex PCR; in TCRdb, only in-frame clones are kept and a portion is missing. V and J calls and clone size are those listed in that table; D and trimming were worked out from the DNA. The sample has approximately 260,000 clones; about nine tenths are singletons. After removal of 6 bases from V and 2 bases from J, the junction contained 10 bases not matched to a gene. This CDR3 has 15 residues. CDR1 MNHEY and CDR2 SMNVEV come from the germline V gene (reference sequence).

The rearrangement links TRBV27 to TRBJ2-7, with TRBD1 identical over 7 bases. The TCR comes from a man aged 45-65 years with acute or convalescent COVID-19. Sequenced sample: peripheral blood. CDR3 sequence (DNA): TGTGCCAGCAGCCCTGGTTGGGACAGACCCTACGAGCAGTACTTC. It codes for CASSPGWDRPYEQYF.